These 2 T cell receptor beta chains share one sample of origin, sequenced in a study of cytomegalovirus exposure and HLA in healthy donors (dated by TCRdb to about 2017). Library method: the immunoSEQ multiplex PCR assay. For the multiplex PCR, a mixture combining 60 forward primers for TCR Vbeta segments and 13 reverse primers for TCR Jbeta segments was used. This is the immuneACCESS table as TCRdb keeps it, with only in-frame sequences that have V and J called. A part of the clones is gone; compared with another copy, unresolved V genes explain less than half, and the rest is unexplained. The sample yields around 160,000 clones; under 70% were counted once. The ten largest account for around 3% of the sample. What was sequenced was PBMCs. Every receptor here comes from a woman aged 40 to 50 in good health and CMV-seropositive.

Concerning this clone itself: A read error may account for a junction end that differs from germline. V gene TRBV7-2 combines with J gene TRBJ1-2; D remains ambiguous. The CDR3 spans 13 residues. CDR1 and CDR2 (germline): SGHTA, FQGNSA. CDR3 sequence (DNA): TGTGCCAGCAGCTTAGGGCAGAACTATGGCTACCCCTTC. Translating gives CASSLGQNYGYPF.

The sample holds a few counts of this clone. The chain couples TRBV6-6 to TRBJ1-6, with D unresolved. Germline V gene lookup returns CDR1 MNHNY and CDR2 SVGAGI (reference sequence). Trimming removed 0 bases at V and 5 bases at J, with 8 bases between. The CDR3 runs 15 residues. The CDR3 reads CASSYSYQNNSPLHF. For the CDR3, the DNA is TGTGCCAGCAGTTACTCGTACCAGAATAATTCACCCCTCCACTTT.